The clone carrying this T cell receptor beta chain was counted ten times or more. Its antigen remains unknown. The source of the sample is a study of regulatory T cells in long-lasting Graves disease. Overall study results and limits: The study found persistent patients shared more public clonotypes (fewer than 3,000) than new patients (approximately 870). Accuracy was possibly reduced by small sample size.

Time point noted: persistent/refractory GD, antithyroid drugs over 5 years with positive TRAb. RNA from PBMCs was the source of the TCR library. The guidelines of the American Thyroid Association were the basis for diagnosing Graves' disease. The authors built TCR beta libraries using iRepertoire HTBI primers and Arm-PCR of CDR3 regions. TCRdb re-derived calls from the multiplex PCR reads in MiXCR, one entry per CDR3 protein. The data show around 400,000 distinct CDR3 sequences, around a fifth seen once. Germline lookup yields CDR1 MDHEN and CDR2 SYDVKM. This CDR3 has 12 amino acids. Trimming pared 8 bases from V and 4 bases from J, leaving 9 bases between.

This sequence joins TRBV28 and TRBJ1-5, with D tentatively TRBD1 (6 bases). This clonotype was obtained from a female donor with Graves disease. The source was peripheral blood mononuclear cells (PBMCs), collected when the disease was refractory, from a patient treated with antithyroid drugs. The CDR3: CASQGTNQPQHF. CDR3 DNA: TGTGCCAGCCAGGGGACTAATCAGCCCCAGCATTTT.